This T cell receptor (beta chain) was captured in a study of regulatory T cells in long-lasting Graves disease. Study conclusions and caveats: Thyroid tissue went unstudied; only peripheral blood was examined. Between persistent patients, 2,500 to 3,500 public clonotypes were shared, exceeding the roughly 940 shared between new patients.

For TCR beta, libraries came from iRepertoire HTBI primers and Arm-PCR of CDR3 regions. TCRdb re-derived calls from the multiplex PCR reads in MiXCR, one entry per CDR3 protein. Of fewer than 600,000 distinct CDR3 sequences detected, approximately 22% appear once; the ten largest clones hold around 13%. Time point given: persistent/refractory GD, antithyroid drugs over 5 years with positive TRAb. PBMC RNA was the source of the TCR library. In Xi'an, China, an endocrinology department was the source of patients. At least ten counts were recorded for this clonotype. Its target is not known. Per the germline V gene, CDR1 is SGHTA and CDR2 is FQGNSA. With 5 bases removed from V and 5 bases from J, the gap between germline ends came to 10 bases. This CDR3 has 12 residues.

The clonotype originates from a female donor with Graves disease. The material sequenced was peripheral blood mononuclear cells (PBMCs), taken when the disease was refractory, from a patient treated with antithyroid drugs. The chain has TRBV7-2 and TRBJ2-7; D is unresolved. The CDR3 is CASSATAHEQYF. Written as DNA, the CDR3 is TGTGCCAGCAGCGCGACGGCTCACGAGCAGTACTTC.